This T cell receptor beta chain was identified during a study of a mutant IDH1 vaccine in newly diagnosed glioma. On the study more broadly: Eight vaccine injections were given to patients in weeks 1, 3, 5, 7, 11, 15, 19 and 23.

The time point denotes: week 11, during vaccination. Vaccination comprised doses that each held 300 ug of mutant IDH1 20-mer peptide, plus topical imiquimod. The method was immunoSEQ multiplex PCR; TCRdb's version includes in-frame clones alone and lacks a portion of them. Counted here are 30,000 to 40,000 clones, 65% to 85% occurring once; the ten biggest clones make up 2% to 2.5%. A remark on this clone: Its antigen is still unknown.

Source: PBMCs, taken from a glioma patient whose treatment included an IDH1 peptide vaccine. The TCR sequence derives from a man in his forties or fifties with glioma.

CDR3 bases: TGTGCCAGCAGTCAAGAGACCCAGTACTTC. Protein product: CASSQETQYF. The V call is TRBV2, the J call TRBJ2-5; no clear D. Germline loops: CDR1 SNHLY, CDR2 FYNNEI. V was clipped by 5 bases and J by 2 bases, with 0 bases between them. CDR3 size: 10 residues.